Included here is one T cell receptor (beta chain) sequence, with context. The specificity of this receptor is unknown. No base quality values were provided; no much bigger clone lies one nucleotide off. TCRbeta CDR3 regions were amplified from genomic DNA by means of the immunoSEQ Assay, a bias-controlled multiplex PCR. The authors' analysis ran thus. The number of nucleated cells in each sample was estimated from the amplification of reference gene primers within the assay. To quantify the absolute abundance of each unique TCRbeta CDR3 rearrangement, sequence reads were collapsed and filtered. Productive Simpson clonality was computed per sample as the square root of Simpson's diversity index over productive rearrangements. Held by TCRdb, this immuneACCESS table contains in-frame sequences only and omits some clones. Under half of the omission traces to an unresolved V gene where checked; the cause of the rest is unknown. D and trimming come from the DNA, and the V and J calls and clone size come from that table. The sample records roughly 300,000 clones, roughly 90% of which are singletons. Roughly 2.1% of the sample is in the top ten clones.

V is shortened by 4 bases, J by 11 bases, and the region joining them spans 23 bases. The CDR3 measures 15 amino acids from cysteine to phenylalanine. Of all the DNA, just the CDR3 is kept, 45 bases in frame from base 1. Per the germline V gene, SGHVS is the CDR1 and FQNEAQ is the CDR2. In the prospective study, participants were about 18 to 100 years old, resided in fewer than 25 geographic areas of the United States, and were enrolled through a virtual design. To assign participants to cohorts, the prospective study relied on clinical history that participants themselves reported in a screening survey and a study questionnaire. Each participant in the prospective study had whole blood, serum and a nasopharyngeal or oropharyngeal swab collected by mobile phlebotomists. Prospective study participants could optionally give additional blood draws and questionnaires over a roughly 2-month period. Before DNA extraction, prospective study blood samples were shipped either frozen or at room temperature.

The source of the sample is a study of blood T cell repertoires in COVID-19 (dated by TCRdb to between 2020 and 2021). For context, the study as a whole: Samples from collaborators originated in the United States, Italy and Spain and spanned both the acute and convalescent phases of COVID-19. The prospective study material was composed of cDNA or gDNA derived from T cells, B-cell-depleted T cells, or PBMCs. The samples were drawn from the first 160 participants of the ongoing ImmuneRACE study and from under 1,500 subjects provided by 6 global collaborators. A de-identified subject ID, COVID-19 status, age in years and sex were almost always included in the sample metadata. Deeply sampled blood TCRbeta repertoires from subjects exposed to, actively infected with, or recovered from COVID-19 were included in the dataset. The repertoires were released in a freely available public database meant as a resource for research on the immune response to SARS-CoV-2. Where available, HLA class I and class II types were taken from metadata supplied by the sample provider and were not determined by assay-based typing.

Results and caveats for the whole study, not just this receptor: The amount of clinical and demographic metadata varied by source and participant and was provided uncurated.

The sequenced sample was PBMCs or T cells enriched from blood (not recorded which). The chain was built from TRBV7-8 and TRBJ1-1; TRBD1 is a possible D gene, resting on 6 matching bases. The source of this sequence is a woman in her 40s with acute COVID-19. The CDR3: CASSSPPPGHTSAFF. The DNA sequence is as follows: TGTGCCAGCAGCTCCCCTCCTCCGGGACATACCAGCGCTTTCTTT.